This is a list of T cell receptor beta chains from one sample in a study of cytomegalovirus exposure and HLA in healthy donors. Measured with immunoSEQ multiplex PCR; TCRdb has only the in-frame clones, and not every one. The sample holds 90,000 to 150,000 clones, 81% seen once. Material for sequencing was PBMCs. Receptors originate from a woman in her forties in good health and CMV-seronegative. Both conserved end residues are part of each CDR3. A D gene is named only where the DNA matches it firmly. The size of a clone is reported for some rows only, either as once, few or many, or as a class for expanded clones.

CDR3,DNA,size,J,D,V,length
CASRLAVSYEQYF,TGTGCCAGCAGGCTAGCGGTTTCCTACGAGCAGTACTTC,few,TRBJ2-7,TRBD2,TRBV27,13
CSSSPTRTTSYEQYF,TGTTCCAGCAGCCCTACTAGGACCACCTCCTACGAGCAGTACTTC,once,TRBJ2-7,-,TRBV7-9,15
CASSGYRRGDTQYF,TGTGCCAGCAGCGGATACCGTAGGGGAGATACGCAGTATTTT,-,TRBJ2-3,-,TRBV28,14
CASSHKMGVTSYTF,TGTGCCAGCAGCCACAAGATGGGAGTTACTAGCTACACCTTC,-,TRBJ1-2,-,TRBV2,14
CASSSPYGYTF,TGTGCCAGCAGCTCCCCTTATGGCTACACCTTC,-,TRBJ1-2,-,TRBV7-2,11
CASSYRQGGTEAFF,TGTGCCAGCAGTTACCGGCAGGGGGGCACTGAAGCTTTCTTT,-,TRBJ1-1,TRBD1,TRBV6-6,14
CASSRGRGVDTQYF,TGTGCCAGCAGCCGGGGGAGAGGGGTAGATACGCAGTATTTT,-,TRBJ2-3,-,TRBV9,14
CASTGASGTDTQYF,TGTGCCAGCACTGGAGCTAGCGGCACAGATACGCAGTATTTT,-,TRBJ2-3,-,TRBV2,14
CASSVEVGQEQFF,TGTGCCAGCAGCGTAGAGGTGGGACAGGAGCAGTTCTTC,-,TRBJ2-1,TRBD1,TRBV9,13
CAISESGAGNQPQHF,TGTGCCATCAGTGAGTCGGGGGCCGGCAATCAGCCCCAGCATTTT,-,TRBJ1-5,-,TRBV10-3,15
CASSSTVNTEAFF,TGTGCCAGCAGTTCTACGGTTAACACTGAAGCTTTCTTT,few,TRBJ1-1,-,TRBV6-5,13
CASSLWAKGAGTEAFF,TGTGCCAGCAGTTTATGGGCCAAGGGGGCTGGCACTGAAGCTTTCTTT,-,TRBJ1-1,TRBD1,TRBV28,16
CASSVAGAYGYTF,TGTGCCAGCAGCGTCGCAGGGGCATATGGCTACACCTTC,-,TRBJ1-2,-,TRBV9,13
CASSKDQGGNTEAFF,TGTGCCAGCAGCAAAGATCAGGGGGGGAACACTGAAGCTTTCTTT,-,TRBJ1-1,-,TRBV21-1,15
CASSLERVSYEQYF,TGTGCCAGCAGCTTAGAGAGGGTGTCCTACGAGCAGTACTTC,-,TRBJ2-7,-,TRBV5-5,14
CASSSRGGYYGYTF,TGTGCCAGCAGCAGCAGAGGGGGCTACTATGGCTACACCTTC,once,TRBJ1-2,TRBD1,TRBV2,14
CASRAPGGYGYTF,TGTGCCAGTAGGGCGCCAGGGGGCTATGGCTACACCTTC,few,TRBJ1-2,TRBD1,TRBV6-6,13
CASSDRGRGYTF,TGTGCCAGTAGTGACAGGGGGCGGGGCTACACCTTC,-,TRBJ1-2,TRBD1,TRBV19,12
CASSQDLRTEAFF,TGTGCCAGCAGCCAAGATCTACGCACTGAAGCTTTCTTT,-,TRBJ1-1,-,TRBV14,13
CASSISDSHNEQFF,TGTGCCAGTAGTATCTCGGACAGCCACAATGAGCAGTTCTTC,-,TRBJ2-1,-,TRBV19,14
CASSRTGGQVDTQYF,TGCGCCAGCAGCCGTACGGGGGGCCAGGTAGATACGCAGTATTTT,-,TRBJ2-3,-,TRBV4-1,15
CASSLRGGETQYF,TGTGCCAGCAGCTTACGGGGGGGGGAGACCCAGTACTTC,-,TRBJ2-5,TRBD2,TRBV7-2,13
CATRDRIPPANTEAFF,TGTGCCACCCGGGATCGAATACCGCCCGCGAACACTGAAGCTTTCTTT,few,TRBJ1-1,-,TRBV28,16
CASRVTVNTEAFF,TGTGCCAGTAGAGTCACAGTGAACACTGAAGCTTTCTTT,-,TRBJ1-1,-,TRBV19,13
CASSRDRGYPYEQYF,TGTGCCAGCTCAAGGGACAGGGGCTACCCCTACGAGCAGTACTTC,-,TRBJ2-7,TRBD1,TRBV18,15
CASSFGANVLTF,TGTGCCAGCAGCTTCGGGGCCAACGTCCTGACTTTC,-,TRBJ2-6,-,TRBV27,12
CASSQEGQGNEQYF,TGCGCCAGCAGCCAAGAAGGACAGGGGAACGAGCAGTACTTC,-,TRBJ2-7,TRBD1,TRBV4-3,14
CASSPGETQYF,TGTGCCAGCTCACCAGGCGAGACCCAGTACTTC,-,TRBJ2-5,-,TRBV18,11
CASSDSGTGRNYGYTF,TGTGCCAGCAGTGACTCCGGGACAGGGAGGAACTATGGCTACACCTTC,-,TRBJ1-2,TRBD1,TRBV6-4,16
CASSLAVIGEAFF,TGTGCCAGCAGCTTGGCCGTAATCGGTGAAGCTTTCTTT,few,TRBJ1-1,-,TRBV5-6,13
CASSRKRGDRGLVQPQHF,TGTGCCAGTAGTAGGAAAAGAGGCGACAGGGGATTGGTGCAGCCCCAGCATTTT,-,TRBJ1-5,TRBD1,TRBV19,18
CASRPNTDLAYEQYF,TGTGCCAGCAGACCGAACACAGATTTAGCCTACGAGCAGTACTTC,-,TRBJ2-7,-,TRBV6-6,15
CATGTGWAYGYTF,TGTGCCACCGGGACAGGGTGGGCTTATGGCTACACCTTC,-,TRBJ1-2,TRBD1,TRBV15,13
CASSLERTAYEQYF,TGCGCCAGCAGCTTGGAAAGGACAGCCTACGAGCAGTACTTC,-,TRBJ2-7,-,TRBV5-1,14
CASRPPGLAGGEQYF,TGCGCCAGCAGGCCACCGGGACTAGCGGGGGGCGAGCAGTACTTC,-,TRBJ2-7,TRBD2,TRBV10-2,15
CSAQNTEAFF,TGCAGCGCCCAAAACACTGAAGCTTTCTTT,-,TRBJ1-1,-,TRBV29-1,10
CASSSLNLAGDEQFF,TGTGCCAGCAGCTCACTCAACCTAGCGGGGGATGAGCAGTTCTTC,-,TRBJ2-1,TRBD2,TRBV5-4,15
CASSLTQPTYEQYF,TGTGCCAGCAGTTTAACACAGCCGACCTACGAGCAGTACTTC,-,TRBJ2-7,-,TRBV28,14
CASSSLSGRGYNEQFF,TGCGCCAGCAGCTCCCTTAGCGGGAGGGGATACAATGAGCAGTTCTTC,-,TRBJ2-1,TRBD2,TRBV5-1,16
CASSRTGGVYGYTF,TGTGCCAGCTCCCGGACAGGGGGTGTCTATGGCTACACCTTC,-,TRBJ1-2,TRBD1,TRBV6-1,14
CASSAPGFMTDTQYF,TGTGCCAGCAGTGCACCGGGATTTATGACGGATACGCAGTATTTT,-,TRBJ2-3,-,TRBV25-1,15
CASGTGDYEQYF,TGCGCCAGCGGAACAGGGGACTACGAGCAGTACTTC,-,TRBJ2-7,TRBD1,TRBV5-1,12
CSASRTDEAFF,TGCAGTGCTAGCAGGACAGATGAAGCTTTCTTT,once,TRBJ1-1,-,TRBV20-1,11
CASSLEGTGGHEQFF,TGCGCCAGCAGCTTGGAAGGGACAGGGGGGCATGAGCAGTTCTTC,-,TRBJ2-1,TRBD1,TRBV5-1,15
CSVLPDKHLAKNIQYF,TGCAGCGTACTGCCAGACAAGCACCTAGCCAAAAACATTCAGTACTTC,-,TRBJ2-4,-,TRBV29-1,16
CASRDRGLSNYEQYF,TGTGCCAGCAGAGACAGGGGGCTAAGTAACTACGAGCAGTACTTC,-,TRBJ2-7,TRBD1,TRBV7-2,15
CASSESPGVYEQYF,TGTGCCAGCAGTGAATCCCCAGGGGTCTACGAGCAGTACTTC,-,TRBJ2-7,-,TRBV6-1,14
CASSGQDNLGRRDSGQYF,TGTGCCAGTAGTGGACAGGACAACCTTGGCCGGAGGGATAGTGGGCAGTACTTC,once,TRBJ2-7,-,TRBV19,18
CASSSLYVTNYGYTF,TGTGCCAGCAGCTCCCTCTACGTGACTAACTATGGCTACACCTTC,-,TRBJ1-2,-,TRBV7-8,15
CASSLALGPYEQYF,TGTGCCAGCAGCTTAGCTTTGGGGCCCTACGAGCAGTACTTC,-,TRBJ2-7,-,TRBV7-9,14
CASKTSLQETQYF,TGTGCCAGCAAAACTAGCCTACAAGAGACCCAGTACTTC,-,TRBJ2-5,-,TRBV6-6,13
CASSLAGGNAPQHF,TGCGCCAGCAGCTTGGCGGGGGGGAACGCGCCCCAGCATTTT,-,TRBJ1-5,-,TRBV5-1,14
CASSQDLGQPYEQYF,TGCGCCAGCAGCCAAGATTTAGGACAGCCCTACGAGCAGTACTTC,-,TRBJ2-7,-,TRBV4-1,15
CASSPTYRLQETQYF,TGTGCCAGCAGTCCCACTTATCGGTTACAAGAGACCCAGTACTTC,-,TRBJ2-5,-,TRBV7-9,15